These T cell receptor beta chains were read from a single sample in a study of cytotoxic CD8 clonotypes in ibrutinib-treated CLL. Clones were sequenced by immunoSEQ multiplex PCR, and TCRdb holds only the in-frame ones, with some missing. The repertoire includes some 92,000 clones, roughly three quarters of them detected once, and approximately 25% sits in the top ten. The specimen was PBMCs, collected after 24 months of ibrutinib treatment. Receptor source: a human donor with chronic lymphocytic leukemia. Both conserved end residues are part of each CDR3. Each record gives: CDR3 protein, V gene, clone size, J gene. Some rows have no size entry. The others give once, few or many, or a class for an expanded clone.

CASSIDRRGANTEAFF TRBV19 - TRBJ1-1
CASSNSYEQYF TRBV10-2 - TRBJ2-7
CASSGLASEQYF TRBV5-6 - TRBJ2-7
CASSLGQGRLNTGELFF TRBV27 once TRBJ2-2
CASSSKTGTEAFF TRBV7-8 - TRBJ1-1
CASSPGQAHQPQHF TRBV18 - TRBJ1-5
CAWTRDGNTIYF TRBV30 - TRBJ1-3
CASSVRSGNTIYF TRBV6-1 few TRBJ1-3
CATSNRGTAAGEQYF TRBV15 - TRBJ2-7
CATSSGRNWDREYGYTF TRBV15 - TRBJ1-2
CASSLSGSENTGELFF TRBV5-1 - TRBJ2-2
CASSPRGEGDEQFF TRBV7-2 - TRBJ2-1
CASSLGGDGNQPQHF TRBV7-7 - TRBJ1-5
CASSLAHTPTGGGSEAFF TRBV18 - TRBJ1-1
CASSEIGTNTEAFF TRBV2 - TRBJ1-1
CASSATGGQQYF TRBV10-2 - TRBJ2-7
CASSPSLAEYEQYF TRBV11-2 - TRBJ2-7
CASSFAGSLDTQYF TRBV5-1 - TRBJ2-3
CASSLDPLNQPQHF TRBV5-1 few TRBJ1-5
CASSSRHANIQYF TRBV7-9 - TRBJ2-4
CASSVFVGGSGAGELFF TRBV2 - TRBJ2-2
CASSFRAGSDTEAFF TRBV6-1 - TRBJ1-1
CASTSGRVSEQYF TRBV7-9 few TRBJ2-7
CASSRQKNTIYF TRBV5-8 - TRBJ1-3
CASSFRTIQPQHF TRBV6-1 - TRBJ1-5
CASSLAQIGAGELFF TRBV5-1 few TRBJ2-2
CASSSDPGSSPLHF TRBV7-9 - TRBJ1-6
CASSSAGTQYF TRBV4-1 - -
CASSVAPGPYNEQFF TRBV9 - TRBJ2-1
CASSQGDPSSYNEQFF TRBV4-3 - TRBJ2-1
CSARVGPPEYF TRBV20-1 - TRBJ2-3
CASNKGLNSGNTIYF TRBV19 - TRBJ1-3
CASSDGREQFF TRBV6-4 - TRBJ2-1
CASMGGQGISQPQHF TRBV2 - TRBJ1-5
CASSLEGLVYNEQFF TRBV11-2 - TRBJ2-1
CASGKVNEKLFF TRBV28 - TRBJ1-4
CASSPPPLAGKTGELFF TRBV4-3 - TRBJ2-2
CASRTGDTQYF TRBV11-2 - TRBJ2-3
CASSLTGTPTYEQYF TRBV28 once TRBJ2-7
CASSLAGANVLTF TRBV5-1 once TRBJ2-6
CASSGFGLYSNQPQHF TRBV2 - TRBJ1-5
CSVEIPRGYEQYF TRBV29-1 - TRBJ2-7
CAGRAGSPYEQYF TRBV19 - TRBJ2-7
CASSLPGENIQYF TRBV5-5 - TRBJ2-4
CASSPRGGSYEQYF TRBV13 - TRBJ2-7
CASSVQTLTANTGELFF TRBV9 - TRBJ2-2
CASSAKGSTEAFF TRBV9 - TRBJ1-1
CASSRKRQGARANVLTF TRBV27 - TRBJ2-6
CASSFAGGVFEAFF TRBV27 - TRBJ1-1